The next 2 T cell receptor beta chains were all read from a single sample in a study of regulatory T cells in long-lasting Graves disease. The time point was: newly diagnosed GD, antithyroid drugs for less than 3 months. Preparation of the TCR library used RNA extracted from PBMCs. HTBI primers from iRepertoire and Arm-PCR of CDR3 regions yielded the TCR beta libraries. TCRdb called the multiplex PCR reads again in MiXCR, with one record for every CDR3 protein. The sample has about 520,000 distinct CDR3 sequences, more than 10% seen once. The data also belong to a second study, concerning T cells in Graves' hyperthyroidism and ophthalmopathy.

This specimen consisted of peripheral blood mononuclear cells (PBMCs), obtained at new diagnosis, from a patient treated with antithyroid drugs. These receptor sequences come from a young woman with Graves disease.

In this sample, this clonotype turned up many times. The V gene is TRBV12-3 or TRBV12-4, the J gene TRBJ1-5; 8 nucleotides align to TRBD1. CDR3 size: 14 residues. V gave up 5 bases and J gave up 5 bases; unmatched junction bases: 5. CDR3 residues: CASSRQGMDQPQHF. The CDR3 DNA reads as TGTGCCAGCAGTCGACAGGGGATGGATCAGCCCCAGCATTTT.

This clonotype has just a few counts. This chain connects TRBV9 to TRBJ2-3; D unresolved. Trimming removed 2 bases from V and 2 bases from J, with 12 bases in between. The CDR3 length is 15 residues. CDR1 and CDR2 (germline): SGDLS, YYNGEE. CDR3 bases: TGTGCCAGCAGCGTGACCACCTTGACCACAGATACGCAGTATTTT. Amino acids: CASSVTTLTTDTQYF.